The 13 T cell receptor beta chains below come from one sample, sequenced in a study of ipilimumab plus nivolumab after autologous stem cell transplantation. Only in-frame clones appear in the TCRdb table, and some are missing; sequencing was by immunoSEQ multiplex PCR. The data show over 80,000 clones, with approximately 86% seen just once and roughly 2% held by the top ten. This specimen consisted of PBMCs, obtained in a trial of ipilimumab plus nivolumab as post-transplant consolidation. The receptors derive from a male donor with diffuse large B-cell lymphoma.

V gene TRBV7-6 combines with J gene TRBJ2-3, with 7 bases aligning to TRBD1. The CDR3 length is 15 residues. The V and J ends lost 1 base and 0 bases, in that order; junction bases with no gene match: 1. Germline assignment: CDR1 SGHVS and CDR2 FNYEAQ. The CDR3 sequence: CASSLEGASTDTQYF. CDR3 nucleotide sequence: TGTGCCAGCAGCTTAGAGGGGGCGAGCACAGATACGCAGTATTTT.

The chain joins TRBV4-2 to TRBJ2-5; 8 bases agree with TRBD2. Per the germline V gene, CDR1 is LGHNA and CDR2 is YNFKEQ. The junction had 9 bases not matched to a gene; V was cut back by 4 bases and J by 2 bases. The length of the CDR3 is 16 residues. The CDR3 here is CASSPTGGRGQETQYF. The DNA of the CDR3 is TGTGCCAGCAGCCCTACGGGGGGGCGGGGGCAAGAGACCCAGTACTTC.

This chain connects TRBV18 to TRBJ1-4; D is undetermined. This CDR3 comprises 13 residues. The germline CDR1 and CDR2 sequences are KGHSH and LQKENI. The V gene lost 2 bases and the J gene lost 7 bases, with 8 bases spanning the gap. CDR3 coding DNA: TGTGCCAGCTCACCAGGGAAGGGTGAAAAACTGTTTTTT. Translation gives CASSPGKGEKLFF.

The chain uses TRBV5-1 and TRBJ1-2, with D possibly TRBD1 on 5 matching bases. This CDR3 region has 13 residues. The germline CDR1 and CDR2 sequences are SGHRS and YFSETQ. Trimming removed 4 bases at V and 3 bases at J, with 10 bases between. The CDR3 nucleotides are TGCGCCAGCAGCATTGACAGTGACTATGGCTACACCTTC. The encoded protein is CASSIDSDYGYTF.

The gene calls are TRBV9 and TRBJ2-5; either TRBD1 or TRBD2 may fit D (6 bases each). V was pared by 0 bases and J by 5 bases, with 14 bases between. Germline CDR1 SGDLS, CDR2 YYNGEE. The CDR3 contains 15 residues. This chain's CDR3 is CASSVVSGARETQYF. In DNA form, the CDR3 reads TGTGCCAGCAGCGTAGTATCGGGGGCGCGGGAGACCCAGTACTTC.

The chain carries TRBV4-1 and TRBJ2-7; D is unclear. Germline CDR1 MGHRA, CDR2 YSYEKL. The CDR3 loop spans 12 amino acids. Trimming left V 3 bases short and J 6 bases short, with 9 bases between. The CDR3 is CASSHLTTEQYF. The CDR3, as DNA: TGCGCCAGCAGCCACCTAACAACCGAGCAGTACTTC.

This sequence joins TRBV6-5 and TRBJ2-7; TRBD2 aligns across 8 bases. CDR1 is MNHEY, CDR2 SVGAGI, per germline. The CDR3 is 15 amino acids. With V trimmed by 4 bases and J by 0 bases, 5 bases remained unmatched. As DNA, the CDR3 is TGTGCCAGCAGTTTGGGACTAGACCACTCCTACGAGCAGTACTTC. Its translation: CASSLGLDHSYEQYF.

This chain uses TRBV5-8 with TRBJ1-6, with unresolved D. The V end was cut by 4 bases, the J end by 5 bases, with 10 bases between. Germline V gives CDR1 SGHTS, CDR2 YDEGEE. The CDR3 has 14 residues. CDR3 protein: CASSPPQHNSPLHF. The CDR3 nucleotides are TGTGCCAGCAGCCCCCCCCAGCATAATTCACCCCTCCACTTT.

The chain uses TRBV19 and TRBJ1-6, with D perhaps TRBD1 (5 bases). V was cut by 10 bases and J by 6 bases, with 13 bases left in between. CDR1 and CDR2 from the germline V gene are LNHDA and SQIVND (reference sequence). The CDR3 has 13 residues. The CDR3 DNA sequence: TGTGCCACCAAAACAGGAATTAATTCACCCCTCCACTTT. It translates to CATKTGINSPLHF. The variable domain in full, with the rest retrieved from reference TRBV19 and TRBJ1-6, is DGGITQSPKYLFRKEGQNVTLSCEQNLNHDAMYWYRQDPGQGLRLIYYSQIVNDFQKGDIAEGYSVSREKKESFPLTVTSAQKNPTAFYLCATKTGINSPLHFGNGTRLTVT.

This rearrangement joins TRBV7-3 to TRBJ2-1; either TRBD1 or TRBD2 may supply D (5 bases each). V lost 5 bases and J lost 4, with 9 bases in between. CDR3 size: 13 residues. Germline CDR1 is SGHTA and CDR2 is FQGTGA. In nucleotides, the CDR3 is TGTGCCAGCAGCCGGGGCCTGTACAATGAGCAGTTCTTC. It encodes CASSRGLYNEQFF.

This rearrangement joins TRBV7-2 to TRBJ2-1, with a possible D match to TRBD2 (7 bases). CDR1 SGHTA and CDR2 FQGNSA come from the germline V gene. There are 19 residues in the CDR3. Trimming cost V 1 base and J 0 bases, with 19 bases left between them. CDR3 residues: CASSLVGGAAGSSYNEQFF. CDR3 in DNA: TGTGCCAGCAGCTTAGTTGGGGGGGCGGCCGGGAGCTCCTACAATGAGCAGTTCTTC.

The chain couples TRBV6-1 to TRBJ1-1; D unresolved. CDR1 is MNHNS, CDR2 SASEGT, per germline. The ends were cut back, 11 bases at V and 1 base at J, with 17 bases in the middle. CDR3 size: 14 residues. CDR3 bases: TGTGCCTCCAGTCCTATTTTGGGGAACACTGAAGCTTTCTTT. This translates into CASSPILGNTEAFF.

CDR3 nucleotide sequence: TGTGCCATCAGTGAGTCCGGACCACCCGCCGGTACCATATATTTT. This encodes CAISESGPPAGTIYF. The rearrangement uses TRBV10-3 and TRBJ1-3; D is unresolved. The germline CDR1 and CDR2 sequences are ENHRY and SYGVKD. The V gene lost 0 bases and the J gene lost 10 bases, with 16 bases spanning the gap. The CDR3 extends over 15 amino acids.